This T cell receptor beta chain comes out of a study of blood T cell repertoires in COVID-19. Whole-study context: Some COVID-19 samples were acute and others convalescent; all came from the United States, Italy and Spain. The analysed material was cDNA or gDNA that came from T cells, B-cell-depleted T cells, or PBMCs.

After removal of 5 bases from V and 4 bases from J, the junction contained 5 bases not matched to a gene. The CDR3 has 15 amino acids. Germline-derived CDR1 and CDR2 are SGHAT and FQNNGV. Original methodology: Nucleated cell counts were estimated from reference gene primer amplification. Using immunoSEQ multiplex PCR, the repertoire was profiled, and TCRdb retains in-frame clones only, with some absent. That table supplies the V and J calls and clone size; D and trimming were determined from the DNA. The sample shows 150,000 to 200,000 clones, 70% to 90% of them seen only once. The chain joins TRBV11-2 to TRBJ2-1; 10 bases align to TRBD2. This TCR was sampled from a young man who had recovered from COVID-19. The material sequenced was peripheral blood. The CDR3 sequence: CASSRTSGGYNEQFF. The DNA of the CDR3 is TGTGCCAGCAGCCGGACTAGCGGCGGGTACAATGAGCAGTTCTTC.